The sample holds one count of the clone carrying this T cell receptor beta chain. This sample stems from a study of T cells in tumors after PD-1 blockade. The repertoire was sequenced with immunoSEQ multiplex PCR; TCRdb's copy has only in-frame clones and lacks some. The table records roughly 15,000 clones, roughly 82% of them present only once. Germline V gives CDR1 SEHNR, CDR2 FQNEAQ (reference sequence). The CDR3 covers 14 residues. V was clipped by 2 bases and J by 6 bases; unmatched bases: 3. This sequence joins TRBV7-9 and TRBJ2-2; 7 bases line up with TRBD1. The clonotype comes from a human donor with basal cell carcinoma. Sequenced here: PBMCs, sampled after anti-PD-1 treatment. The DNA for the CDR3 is TGTGCCAGCAGCTTATTTCAGGGGGCCGGGGAGCTGTTTTTT. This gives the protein CASSLFQGAGELFF.